The entry below describes one T cell receptor (beta chain). This clone was counted at least ten times. What this receptor recognizes is not known. The sample holds no much larger clone one base away, and base qualities are not on file. In the prospective study, participants were about 18 to 95 years old, resided in fewer than 25 geographic areas of the United States, and were enrolled through a virtual design. In the prospective study, participants were assigned to cohorts based on the clinical history participants reported in a screening survey and a study questionnaire. For ImmuneRACE Cohort 3, a participant was defined as recovered based on two consecutive negative NP/OP PCR tests, clearance by a healthcare professional, or resolution of symptoms. In the prospective study, whole blood, serum and a nasopharyngeal or oropharyngeal swab were collected from each participant by mobile phlebotomists. Prospective study participants could optionally give additional blood draws and questionnaires over a roughly 2-month period. Before DNA extraction, blood samples from the prospective study were shipped at room temperature or frozen.

At the junction V is shortened by 5 bases and J by 7 bases; bases outside the gene matches: 8. The CDR3 sequence holds 16 residues, the cysteine and phenylalanine included. The entry retains the CDR3 DNA only, 48 bases that are in frame from base 1. The germline V gene (reference sequence) gives CDR1 as MNHEY and CDR2 as SMNVEV. The sample belongs to a study of blood T cell repertoires in COVID-19 (dated by TCRdb to between 2020 and 2021). Describing the broader study: Collaborator samples came from the United States, Italy and Spain and covered acute and convalescent phases of COVID-19. Where available, HLA class I and class II types were obtained from metadata supplied by the sample provider rather than from assay-based typing. The samples were drawn from two sources: the first 160 participants of the ongoing ImmuneRACE study, and 1,254 subjects contributed by 6 global collaborators. The sample metadata nearly always contained a de-identified subject ID, COVID-19 status, age in years and sex. The prospective study material was composed of cDNA or gDNA derived from T cells, B-cell-depleted T cells, or PBMCs. A freely available public database, intended as a resource for researchers studying the immune response to SARS-CoV-2, is where the repertoires were released. Subjects who had been exposed to COVID-19, were actively infected with it, or had recovered from it provided the deeply sampled blood TCRbeta repertoires that made up the dataset.

TCRbeta CDR3 regions were amplified from genomic DNA using the immunoSEQ Assay, a bias-controlled multiplex PCR. In the original analysis: Within the assay, amplification of reference gene primers was used to estimate how many nucleated cells each sample contained. Sequence reads were collapsed and filtered to measure the absolute abundance of every unique TCRbeta CDR3 rearrangement. Productive Simpson clonality was computed per sample as the square root of Simpson's diversity index over productive rearrangements. The table was pulled from immuneACCESS by TCRdb, which kept in-frame rearrangements only. Such tables lose some clones; where checked, under half of the loss comes from unresolved V genes, and the rest has no known cause. The V and J calls and clone size were taken over from that table, and D and trimming were inferred from the DNA. For this sample there are around 170,000 clones; roughly 80% appear just once. The ten top clones hold approximately 7.7% of the sample.

General findings and caveats noted by the study authors: The amount of clinical and demographic metadata varied by source and participant and was provided uncurated.

The sequence is built from TRBV27 and TRBJ1-6, and 10 bases in between align with TRBD1. The sample was PBMCs or T cells enriched from blood (not recorded which). This sequence originates from a woman aged 45-60 years who had recovered from COVID-19. The nucleotides are TGTGCCAGCAGTCTTTGGGACAGGGGATACAATTCACCCCTCCACTTT. It codes for CASSLWDRGYNSPLHF.